The rows below give T cell receptor beta chains drawn from one sample of a study of blood T cell repertoires in COVID-19. Assay used: immunoSEQ multiplex PCR; TCRdb lists only in-frame clones, some missing. The sample contains roughly 190,000 clones, 70% to 80% of which appear only once. The material sequenced was peripheral blood. These receptors originate from a woman in her 50s with active or convalescent COVID-19. CDR3s include the opening cysteine and the closing phenylalanine or tryptophan. A D gene is named only where the DNA matches it firmly. Size tells how often a clone was seen (once, few, many) or the class of an expanded clone, and some rows leave it out.

D: .; size: .; length: 14; V: TRBV19; J: TRBJ2-5; DNA: TGTGCCAGTAGTTGGCAGGCTCAACAAGAGACCCAGTACTTC; CDR3: CASSWQAQQETQYF
D: TRBD1; size: .; length: 16; V: TRBV7-2; J: TRBJ2-5; DNA: TGTGCCAGCAGCCCCCCGGGACAGGGGAGGCAAGAGACCCAGTACTTC; CDR3: CASSPPGQGRQETQYF
D: .; size: .; length: 13; V: TRBV14; J: TRBJ1-1; DNA: TGTGCCAGCAGCCAGAAACAGGGAACTGAAGCTTTCTTT; CDR3: CASSQKQGTEAFF
D: .; size: .; length: 12; V: TRBV30; J: TRBJ2-7; DNA: TGTGCCTGGAGTGGGCGGTGGTACGAGCAGTACTTC; CDR3: CAWSGRWYEQYF
D: TRBD1; size: .; length: 14; V: TRBV18; J: TRBJ2-7; DNA: TGTGCCAGCTCCCTGGACAGGGGCTCCTACGAGCAGTACTTC; CDR3: CASSLDRGSYEQYF
D: .; size: .; length: 13; V: TRBV5-1; J: TRBJ2-1; DNA: TGCGCCAGCAGCTTGGTCAGAAGGGGTGAGCAGTTCTTC; CDR3: CASSLVRRGEQFF
D: .; size: .; length: 18; V: TRBV10-3; J: TRBJ2-5; DNA: TGTGCCATCAGTGAGCCACTTCCCCTTGGACAGAAAAAAGAGACCCAGTACTTC; CDR3: CAISEPLPLGQKKETQYF
D: .; size: .; length: 15; V: TRBV5-1; J: TRBJ1-4; DNA: TGCGCCAGCAGCGAAACAGGTCCGCATAATGAAAAACTGTTTTTT; CDR3: CASSETGPHNEKLFF
D: .; size: .; length: 15; V: TRBV7-2; J: TRBJ2-5; DNA: TGTGCCAGCAGCTTAGGCAGGGGAGGGCAAGAGACCCAGTACTTC; CDR3: CASSLGRGGQETQYF
D: TRBD1; size: .; length: 15; V: TRBV11-2; J: TRBJ1-6; DNA: TGTGCCAGCAGCCGTACCGGGACAGCTAATTCACCCCTCCACTTT; CDR3: CASSRTGTANSPLHF
D: TRBD2; size: .; length: 13; V: TRBV6-1; J: TRBJ2-7; DNA: TGTGCCAGCAGTGATACGTATAGCGGGAGGCAGTACTTC; CDR3: CASSDTYSGRQYF
D: TRBD2; size: .; length: 14; V: TRBV27; J: TRBJ2-1; DNA: TGTGCCAGCAGTGGATCGAGACTAGCGGTTGGGCAGTTCTTC; CDR3: CASSGSRLAVGQFF
D: .; size: .; length: 13; V: TRBV7-2; J: TRBJ2-3; DNA: TGTGCCAGCAGCCCCCAGGTCACAGATACGCAGTATTTT; CDR3: CASSPQVTDTQYF
D: .; size: .; length: 15; V: TRBV19; J: TRBJ1-4; DNA: TGTGCCAGTAGTATAGGGGCGGGCGACTCTGAAAAACTGTTTTTT; CDR3: CASSIGAGDSEKLFF
D: .; size: .; length: 12; V: TRBV14; J: TRBJ1-4; DNA: TGTGCCAGCAGCTGGGGGCGGGAAAAACTGTTTTTT; CDR3: CASSWGREKLFF
D: TRBD1; size: .; length: 16; V: TRBV28; J: TRBJ2-7; DNA: TGTGCCAGCAGGCCGGGACAGGGAGATGGGAGCTACGAGCAGTACTTC; CDR3: CASRPGQGDGSYEQYF
D: .; size: .; length: 14; V: TRBV9; J: TRBJ1-2; DNA: TGTGCCAGCAGCGTAGATTCAGAGGGCTATGGCTACACCTTC; CDR3: CASSVDSEGYGYTF
D: .; size: .; length: 11; V: TRBV6-5; J: TRBJ2-1; DNA: TGTGCCAGCAGTTATATCAATGAGCAGTTCTTC; CDR3: CASSYINEQFF
D: TRBD1; size: .; length: 16; V: TRBV5-4; J: TRBJ1-6; DNA: TGTGCCAGCAGCGGCGGGACAGGGTTGGATAATTCACCCCTCCACTTT; CDR3: CASSGGTGLDNSPLHF
D: TRBD2; size: .; length: 12; V: TRBV7-9; J: TRBJ2-3; DNA: TGTGCCAGCAGCTTGACTAGCGGGGCCACATATTTT; CDR3: CASSLTSGATYF
D: TRBD1; size: .; length: 16; V: TRBV6-6; J: TRBJ1-1; DNA: TGTGCCAGCAGTTACGGGACAGGGGGCTTGGACACTGAAGCTTTCTTT; CDR3: CASSYGTGGLDTEAFF
D: .; size: .; length: 15; V: TRBV18; J: TRBJ2-5; DNA: TGTGCCAGCTCACCACAGGGACAACTCCAAGAGACCCAGTACTTC; CDR3: CASSPQGQLQETQYF
D: .; size: once; length: 11; V: TRBV29-1; J: TRBJ1-2; DNA: TGCAGCGTTGGGGGGACACGTGGCTACACCTTC; CDR3: CSVGGTRGYTF
D: TRBD1; size: .; length: 14; V: TRBV3-1/TRBV3-2; J: TRBJ2-1; DNA: TGTGCCAGCAGCCCTCTAGGGGGCAACAATGAGCAGTTCTTC; CDR3: CASSPLGGNNEQFF
D: .; size: .; length: 15; V: TRBV2; J: TRBJ1-1; DNA: TGTGCCAGCAGTGGGACAGTTGAGTTGAACACTGAAGCTTTCTTT; CDR3: CASSGTVELNTEAFF
D: TRBD1; size: .; length: 14; V: TRBV6-5; J: TRBJ1-6; DNA: TGTGCCAGCCTACCCCGGACAGGGGGTTCACCCCTCCACTTT; CDR3: CASLPRTGGSPLHF
D: TRBD1; size: .; length: 13; V: TRBV7-6; J: TRBJ1-1; DNA: TGTGCCAGCAGCCAACAGGGGTACACTGAAGCTTTCTTT; CDR3: CASSQQGYTEAFF
D: TRBD1; size: .; length: 13; V: TRBV28; J: TRBJ2-3; DNA: TGTGCCAGCAGGACAGGGGGCGCGGATACGCAGTATTTT; CDR3: CASRTGGADTQYF
D: .; size: once; length: 12; V: TRBV5-5; J: TRBJ2-3; DNA: TGTGCCAGCAGCTCCCGGACAGATACGCAGTATTTT; CDR3: CASSSRTDTQYF
D: TRBD1; size: .; length: 14; V: TRBV28; J: TRBJ1-2; DNA: TGTGCCAGCAGGGGGGGACAGGGGGCGCGAGGCTACACCTTC; CDR3: CASRGGQGARGYTF
D: .; size: .; length: 12; V: TRBV5-1; J: TRBJ2-3; DNA: TGCGCCAGCAGCTTGTTTCAGGATACGCAGTATTTT; CDR3: CASSLFQDTQYF
D: .; size: .; length: 16; V: TRBV20-1; J: TRBJ1-4; DNA: TGCAGTGCTAGTTTGAGTTTAGGACAGATTAATGAAAAACTGTTTTTT; CDR3: CSASLSLGQINEKLFF
D: TRBD2; size: .; length: 15; V: TRBV4-2; J: TRBJ2-7; DNA: TGTGCCAGCAGCCAAGAAGGTTCTAGCGGGAACGAGCAGTACTTC; CDR3: CASSQEGSSGNEQYF
D: TRBD2; size: .; length: 16; V: TRBV10-3; J: TRBJ2-7; DNA: TGTGCCATCAGTGGGGGGGGGAACATAAGAGATGGCGAGCAGTACTTC; CDR3: CAISGGGNIRDGEQYF
D: TRBD2; size: .; length: 15; V: TRBV6-2/TRBV6-3; J: TRBJ2-3; DNA: TGTGCCAGCAGTTACGGCGGGACTAGCGCAGATACGCAGTATTTT; CDR3: CASSYGGTSADTQYF
D: .; size: .; length: 15; V: TRBV5-1; J: TRBJ1-1; DNA: TGCGCCAGCAGCTTGGACAGTAACATGAACACTGAAGCTTTCTTT; CDR3: CASSLDSNMNTEAFF
D: .; size: .; length: 15; V: TRBV2; J: TRBJ1-4; DNA: TGTGCCAGCAGTGAAATGGGGGACTCGGGAGAAAAACTGTTTTTT; CDR3: CASSEMGDSGEKLFF
D: .; size: .; length: 17; V: TRBV9; J: TRBJ1-6; DNA: TGTGCCAGCAGCGCTTCTCCGCAGGCCACAGGGAGTTCACCCCTCCACTTT; CDR3: CASSASPQATGSSPLHF
D: .; size: .; length: 15; V: TRBV28; J: TRBJ1-2; DNA: TGTGCCAGTTTAGCACAGGGACGGGCCAACTATGGCTACACCTTC; CDR3: CASLAQGRANYGYTF
D: TRBD2; size: .; length: 17; V: TRBV30; J: TRBJ2-5; DNA: TGTGCCTGGAGTACCCCGGGACTAGCGGGGGCGGGGGAGACCCAGTACTTC; CDR3: CAWSTPGLAGAGETQYF